This TCR beta chain was documented in a study of shared clonotypes between healthy human individuals. Regarding the study as a whole: A reduction in generation probabilities was seen for non-shared clonotypes relative to those shared by all four donors.

Each subset's genomic DNA was split evenly across several immunoSEQ plates. Sorted-subset replicate PCR reactions were performed with about 210 ng DNA, corresponding to tens of thousands of T cell genomes. Method: immunoSEQ multiplex PCR; TCRdb's copy keeps in-frame clones and lacks some. The sample contains under 2,500,000 clones, about 94% of which appear only once. V lost 4 bases and J 1 base, leaving 11 bases between the germline ends. Germline assignment: CDR1 SGDLS and CDR2 YYNGEE. This CDR3 contains 14 residues. With respect to this clone: Its cognate antigen is unknown.

The chain employs TRBV9 and TRBJ1-1; D unresolved. This receptor was obtained from a man aged 18 to 30 in good health. What was sequenced was naive CD4+ T cells sorted from blood. Subset given: CD45RA+ positively selected. DNA of the CDR3: TGTGCCAGCAGCACCCACTTAGGGAACACTGAAGCTTTCTTT. Its protein product is CASSTHLGNTEAFF.